These T cell receptor beta chains were read from a single sample in a study of blood T cell repertoires in COVID-19. The protocol was immunoSEQ multiplex PCR, while the TCRdb copy is restricted to in-frame clones and leaves out a portion. In the table there are over 350,000 clones, roughly 90% of which are singletons. The specimen sequenced was peripheral blood. The source is a woman in her twenties or thirties with acute or convalescent COVID-19. Each CDR3 is given with its conserved first and last residue. D genes are given only for firm matches. Not every row has a clone size; where given, it reads once, few, many or a size class.

D gene,V gene,J gene,clone size,CDR3 DNA,CDR3 protein
TRBD2,TRBV5-1,TRBJ2-2,NA,TGCGCCAGCAGCTTAGGAGCGGGGGACACCGGGGAGCTGTTTTTT,CASSLGAGDTGELFF
TRBD2,TRBV7-2,TRBJ2-7,NA,TGTGCCAGCAGCCTTCTACTAGCGCGGAGGGCTGGGTACTACGAGCAGTACTTC,CASSLLLARRAGYYEQYF
NA,TRBV19,TRBJ1-1,NA,TGTGCCAGTAGACCACAGGGGAACACTGAAGCTTTCTTT,CASRPQGNTEAFF
NA,TRBV27,TRBJ1-6,NA,TGTGCCAGCAGTTTATCCGGGGGGATGCGCAATTCACCCCTCCACTTT,CASSLSGGMRNSPLHF
TRBD2,TRBV7-9,TRBJ2-3,NA,TGTGCCAGCTCGAACGCCGGACTAGCACCTAGCACAGATACGCAGTATTTT,CASSNAGLAPSTDTQYF
TRBD1,TRBV7-3,TRBJ2-5,NA,TGTGCCAGCAGCTTAGCAGGGGGTAAAGAGACCCAGTACTTC,CASSLAGGKETQYF
NA,TRBV15,TRBJ2-1,NA,TGTGCCACCAGCAGAGGGACGGCCGCTGCGGGCGAGCAGTTCTTC,CATSRGTAAAGEQFF
NA,TRBV2,TRBJ1-6,NA,TGTGCCAGCAGTGATCTATACTCACCCCTCCACTTT,CASSDLYSPLHF
NA,TRBV4-1,TRBJ2-1,NA,TGCGCCAGCAGCCAAGGGTACCTAGGGGTCAATGAGCAGTTCTTC,CASSQGYLGVNEQFF
TRBD1,TRBV29-1,TRBJ2-7,few,TGCAGCGTCGGACAGGGTCGGGGCGAGCAGTACTTC,CSVGQGRGEQYF
TRBD2,TRBV5-5,TRBJ2-3,once,TGTGCCAGCAGCTTGGAGTTAGCGGGGGGCACAGATACGCAGTATTTT,CASSLELAGGTDTQYF
NA,TRBV21-1,TRBJ1-5,NA,TGTGCCAGCAGCAAAAGGGGCAGGGGTTGGGGCTGTCAGCCCCAGCATTTT,CASSKRGRGWGCQPQHF
NA,TRBV7-9,TRBJ1-1,NA,TGTGCCAGCAGCTTAGAGAACAAGATAGAAGCTTTCTTT,CASSLENKIEAFF
TRBD1,TRBV4-1,TRBJ1-2,NA,TGCGCCAGCAGCCAAGTCGGAAACAGGGGATTCGACTATGGCTACACCTTC,CASSQVGNRGFDYGYTF
NA,TRBV28,TRBJ1-3,NA,TGTGCCAGCAGTCCCCCCCGCTACCCCGACTCTGGAAACACCATATATTTT,CASSPPRYPDSGNTIYF
TRBD2,TRBV4-1,TRBJ2-4,NA,TGCGCCAGCAGCCAAGTCTGGGCGGGGGAAGCCAAAAACATTCAGTACTTC,CASSQVWAGEAKNIQYF
NA,TRBV4-2,TRBJ1-1,few,TGTGCCAGCAGCCAAGAACTGAGGGGGAGCACTGAAGCTTTCTTT,CASSQELRGSTEAFF
NA,TRBV7-6,TRBJ1-2,few,TGTGCCAGCAGCCCGTCGATACCGGGAGCATCTAACTATGGCTACACCTTC,CASSPSIPGASNYGYTF
NA,TRBV9,TRBJ1-2,NA,TGTGCCAGCAGCCCCGATTCTGGCCTCAACTATGGCTACACCTTC,CASSPDSGLNYGYTF
NA,TRBV19,TRBJ1-2,few,TGTGCCAGTAGTATAGATTTGTCGACAGGCTCTGGCAGTGGAGGCTACACCTTC,CASSIDLSTGSGSGGYTF
NA,TRBV24-1,TRBJ2-2,NA,TGTGCCACCAGTGATTTGGCGGGGACCGGGGAGCTGTTTTTT,CATSDLAGTGELFF
NA,TRBV7-9,TRBJ2-3,NA,TGTGCCAGCAGCCATAACAGGGTCTCGGCAGATACGCAGTATTTT,CASSHNRVSADTQYF
TRBD1,TRBV7-2,TRBJ2-5,NA,TGTGCCAGCAGCTTGGCAGACAGGGCATGGGAGACCCAGTACTTC,CASSLADRAWETQYF
NA,TRBV6-5,TRBJ2-7,NA,TGTGCCAGCAGTTCACCGGGACTTGACTACGAGCAGTACTTC,CASSSPGLDYEQYF
TRBD1,TRBV7-9,TRBJ1-6,NA,TGTGCCAGCAGTGGTACCGGGACAGGGGGAATTAATTCACCCCTCCACTTT,CASSGTGTGGINSPLHF
NA,TRBV7-9,TRBJ2-7,NA,TGTGCCAGCAGCTTAGGGGGACTGGGCTACGAGCAGTACTTC,CASSLGGLGYEQYF
TRBD2,TRBV6-1,TRBJ2-1,NA,TGTGCCAGCAGTGAATTGACCGGGGGGTCGAGTGAGCAGTTCTTC,CASSELTGGSSEQFF